Below are 9 T cell receptor beta chains sequenced from a single sample in a study of somatic mutations in cytotoxic T cells in rheumatoid arthritis. Libraries were prepared by immunoSEQ multiplex PCR; TCRdb keeps only in-frame clonotypes and omits some of them. The sample has 15,000 to 20,000 clones; over 70% are singletons. Sequencing used CD8+ T cells sorted from blood. These receptors came from a woman in her sixties in good health.

The chain joins TRBV2 to TRBJ1-1; perhaps TRBD1 as D (5 bases). Germline values: CDR1 SNHLY, CDR2 FYNNEI. V was clipped by 10 bases and J by 6 bases, with 18 bases between them. This CDR3 contains 13 residues. This CDR3 reads CATRNPQVPEAFF. The CDR3 DNA follows: TGTGCCACGCGAAATCCACAGGTTCCTGAAGCTTTCTTT.

The chain links TRBV5-1 to TRBJ1-1; 9 bases align to TRBD1. V was pared by 0 bases and J by 6 bases, with 6 bases of the junction left unmatched. CDR1 is SGHRS and CDR2 is YFSETQ in the germline V gene. This CDR3 has 15 residues. CDR3 sequence (DNA): TGCGCCAGCAGCTTGGAGACAGGGGGGCCCCCTGAAGCTTTCTTT. It specifies CASSLETGGPPEAFF.

The chain uses TRBV7-9 and TRBJ2-1; D is unclear. Germline CDR1 SEHNR, CDR2 FQNEAQ (reference sequence). V was clipped by 6 bases and J by 0 bases, with 18 bases between them. The CDR3 has 17 amino acids. The CDR3 sequence is CASRPDRQASSYNEQFF. CDR3 bases: TGTGCCAGCAGACCGGATAGGCAGGCGAGCTCCTACAATGAGCAGTTCTTC.

V and J are TRBV5-4 and TRBJ1-1, with 7 bases that match TRBD1. This CDR3 region has 13 residues. V shed 4 bases and J 4 bases; nucleotides not matched to a gene: 4. The germline V gene has CDR1 SGHNT and CDR2 YYREEE (reference sequence). In DNA form, the CDR3 reads TGTGCCAGCAGCCCTGGGACAGCCACTGAAGCTTTCTTT. Its translation: CASSPGTATEAFF.

This chain joins TRBV9 and TRBJ1-2; perhaps TRBD1 as D (5 bases). CDR3 length: 18 residues. Trimming stripped 0 bases from V and 0 bases from J, with 18 bases between. The germline gives CDR1 SGDLS, CDR2 YYNGEE. CDR3 DNA: TGTGCCAGCAGCGTAGATTATACAGGAATCCTCTCTAACTATGGCTACACCTTC. Its translation: CASSVDYTGILSNYGYTF.

This chain links TRBV6-1 with TRBJ2-5; TRBD2 matches at 8 bases. The DNA end is more similar to TRBJ2-7, so the J call may be wrong. This CDR3 is built from 14 residues. CDR1 and CDR2 (germline): MNHNS, SASEGT. The CDR3 DNA is TGTGCCAGCAGTGAAAGCGGGACTAGATACGAGCAGTACTTC. This codes for CASSESGTRYEQYF.

The chain links TRBV6-1 to TRBJ2-7; 8 positions match TRBD2. The V gene end was trimmed by 7 bases and the J gene end by 4 bases; junction bases not matched to a gene: 9. CDR1 and CDR2 from the germline V gene are MNHNS and SASEGT. This CDR3 is built from 14 residues. CDR3 DNA sequence: TGTGCCAGCAACAGAGCGGGAGTCCGTTACGAGCAGTACTTC. Translated, it gives CASNRAGVRYEQYF.

This CDR3 reads CASSASLGREFYEQYF. In DNA form, the CDR3 reads TGCGCCAGCAGTGCCTCCCTTGGGAGGGAGTTTTACGAGCAGTACTTC. The gene calls are TRBV4-1 and TRBJ2-7; 7 bases match TRBD2. Germline V gene data show CDR1 as MGHRA and CDR2 as YSYEKL. Trimming at V came to 6 bases and at J to 4 bases, leaving 15 bases not matched to a gene. The length of the CDR3 is 16 residues.

There are a few counts of this clone. V and J are TRBV5-6 and TRBJ1-5; a weak D match, TRBD1 (6 bases). The CDR3 length is 14 residues. V was shortened by 4 bases and J by 4 bases, with 12 bases between the two germline ends. The germline V gene has CDR1 SGHDT and CDR2 YYEEEE. The CDR3 region is CASSAGGGNQPQHF. The CDR3 coding sequence is TGTGCCAGCAGCGCCGGAGGGGGAAATCAGCCCCAGCATTTT.